These 16 T cell receptor beta chains came from one sample sequenced in a study of blood T cell repertoires in COVID-19. Clones were sequenced by immunoSEQ multiplex PCR, and TCRdb holds only the in-frame ones, with some missing. This table has 240,000 or so clones, approximately 83% appearing once. The sequencing input was peripheral blood. Receptor source: a man younger than 45 who had recovered from COVID-19.

This clone was counted between two and nine times. The CDR3 here is CASNGQGNTGELFF. CDR3 DNA: TGTGCCAGCAATGGACAGGGAAACACCGGGGAGCTGTTTTTT. The chain is built from TRBV6-5 and TRBJ2-2; 8 positions agree with TRBD1. Germline CDR1 and CDR2: MNHEY and SVGAGI. V lost 7 bases and J lost 2; bases outside the gene matches: 3. This CDR3 is built from 14 residues.

The chain employs TRBV5-5 and TRBJ2-5; D might be TRBD1 (6 bases). The CDR3 sequence is 17 residues long. The germline V and J ends were trimmed by 6 bases and 2 bases, with 23 bases remaining between them. Germline lookup yields CDR1 SGHKS and CDR2 YYEKEE (reference sequence). CDR3 in DNA: TGTGCCAGCACCGCAGGGGCAGTCTTAGACTTTCAAGAGACCCAGTACTTC. Its translation: CASTAGAVLDFQETQYF.

The chain combines TRBV5-1 with TRBJ1-3; D is undetermined. Trimming removed 5 bases from V and 4 bases from J, with 16 bases in between. This CDR3 spans 15 amino acids. CDR1 is SGHRS and CDR2 is YFSETQ in the germline V gene. The CDR3 sequence: CASSIAGAQGNTIYF. CDR3 in DNA: TGCGCCAGCAGTATTGCGGGCGCTCAGGGAAACACCATATATTTT.

The chain uses TRBV10-3 and TRBJ1-1; D is perhaps TRBD1 (6 bases). Trimming shortened V by 9 bases and J by 4 bases, and 21 bases separated the two germline ends. The CDR3 is made up of 15 amino acids. Germline CDR1 is ENHRY and CDR2 is SYGVKD. This chain's CDR3 is CAIKGQGLYGTEAFF. CDR3 sequence (DNA): TGTGCCATAAAAGGCCAGGGGCTGTACGGCACTGAAGCTTTCTTT.

The chain uses TRBV2 and TRBJ1-1; D unclear. V was pared by 6 bases and J by 2 bases, with 16 bases between. Germline loops: CDR1 SNHLY, CDR2 FYNNEI. The CDR3 covers 15 residues. CDR3 nucleotides: TGTGCCAGCAGCCGCTTTCCCAGTGAAAACACTGAAGCTTTCTTT. As protein: CASSRFPSENTEAFF.

CDR3 DNA: TGCGCCAGCAGCTTGGGCGGGGGGGCCCCCGACCAGTACTTC. It yields the protein CASSLGGGAPDQYF. V gene TRBV5-1 combines with J gene TRBJ2-5; TRBD2 aligns across 9 bases. There are 14 residues in the CDR3. CDR1 SGHRS and CDR2 YFSETQ come from the germline V gene. With V trimmed by 0 bases and J by 10 bases, 7 bases remained unmatched.

V and J are TRBV7-9 and TRBJ2-5; 8 bases match TRBD2. This CDR3 spans 18 amino acids. Germline V gene data show CDR1 as SEHNR and CDR2 as FQNEAQ (reference sequence). With V trimmed by 1 base and J by 2 bases, 12 bases remained unmatched. CDR3 sequence reads: CASSLGVVAGGTQETQYF. As DNA, the CDR3 is TGTGCCAGCAGCTTAGGTGTTGTGGCGGGGGGAACTCAAGAGACCCAGTACTTC.

This chain joins TRBV14 and TRBJ1-1, with D possibly TRBD1 on 6 matching bases. V lost 4 bases to trimming and J lost 3 bases, with 12 bases between them. Germline V gene data show CDR1 as SGHDN and CDR2 as FVKESK. This CDR3 has 14 residues. As DNA, the CDR3 is TGTGCCAGCAGCCCGACAGGTTTAGACACTGAAGCTTTCTTT. This sequence encodes CASSPTGLDTEAFF.

CDR3 region: CASTLRDGTYNEQFF. The CDR3, as DNA: TGTGCCAGCACCCTCCGGGACGGGACATACAATGAGCAGTTCTTC. V gene TRBV6-5 combines with J gene TRBJ2-1; D is perhaps TRBD1 (6 bases). Germline assignment: CDR1 MNHEY and CDR2 SVGAGI. V was cut by 7 bases and J by 4 bases, with 17 bases left in between. The CDR3 covers 15 residues.

The J gene is TRBJ1-4, the V gene TRBV3-1 (or the pseudogene TRBV3-2); tentative D call: TRBD1 (5 bases). The V and J ends lost 8 bases and 7 bases respectively, with 11 bases between them. The V gene's germline CDR1 is LGHDT and CDR2 YNNKEL (reference sequence). The CDR3 covers 12 residues. CDR3 protein: CASGSTVEKLFF. CDR3 coding DNA: TGTGCCAGCGGGTCGACAGTTGAAAAACTGTTTTTT.

CDR3 protein: CASSLVGTGSYEQYF. CDR3 nucleotide sequence: TGTGCCAGCAGCTTGGTGGGGACAGGGTCCTACGAGCAGTACTTC. This chain connects TRBV5-4 to TRBJ2-7; 9 positions match TRBD1. Germline CDR1 is SGHNT and CDR2 is YYREEE (reference sequence). Unmatched junction bases numbered 2, after V lost 0 bases and J lost 1 base. The CDR3 totals 15 residues. Full variable domain (outside the CDR3, taken from reference TRBV5-4 and TRBJ2-7): ETGVTQSPTHLIKTRGQQVTLRCSSQSGHNTVSWYQQALGQGPQFIFQYYREEENGRGNFPPRFSGLQFPNYSSELNVNALELDDSALYLCASSLVGTGSYEQYFGPGTRLTVT.

The V and J genes are TRBV28 and TRBJ2-2; D gene ambiguous. The CDR3 spans 12 residues. Germline CDR1 MDHEN, CDR2 SYDVKM. V lost 7 bases to trimming and J lost 1 base, with 4 bases between them. In DNA form, the CDR3 reads TGTGCCAGCAAACAGAACACCGGGGAGCTGTTTTTT. Its translation: CASKQNTGELFF.

This rearrangement joins TRBV28 to TRBJ2-7, with D tentatively TRBD2 (7 bases). The CDR3 length is 14 residues. The ends were cut back, 10 bases at V and 4 bases at J, with 20 bases in the middle. Germline CDR1 and CDR2: MDHEN and SYDVKM. CDR3 protein: CATLPGGPLYEQYF. The DNA for the CDR3 is TGTGCCACCCTCCCCGGGGGGCCTTTATACGAGCAGTACTTC. Based on the CDR3 plus reference TRBV28 and TRBJ2-7, the full variable domain is DVKVTQSSRYLVKRTGEKVFLECVQDMDHENMFWYRQDPGLGLRLIYFSYDVKMKEKGDIPEGYSVSREKKERFSLILESASTNQTSMYLCATLPGGPLYEQYFGPGTRLTVT.

V usage is TRBV5-8 and J usage is TRBJ1-5; the D gene is possibly TRBD1 (5 bases). The CDR3 is 15 residues long. Germline CDR1 SGHTS, CDR2 YDEGEE. Trimming removed 5 bases at V and 0 bases at J, with 12 bases between. CDR3 residues: CASRKGQHSNQPQHF. CDR3 nucleotide sequence: TGTGCCAGCAGGAAGGGGCAGCATAGCAATCAGCCCCAGCATTTT.

The V gene is TRBV6-5, the J gene TRBJ1-2; D remains unclear. The length of the CDR3 is 13 residues. Germline V gives CDR1 MNHEY, CDR2 SVGAGI. V was cut by 5 bases and J by 4 bases, with 11 bases left in between. The CDR3 reads CASSRETSYGYTF. CDR3 nucleotides: TGTGCCAGCAGTCGGGAAACTAGCTATGGCTACACCTTC.

The J gene is TRBJ1-5, the V gene TRBV28; D is perhaps TRBD1 (6 bases). Germline values: CDR1 MDHEN, CDR2 SYDVKM. The V end was cut by 9 bases, the J end by 4 bases, with 10 bases between. The CDR3 is 12 residues long. The CDR3 reads CASARGNQPQHF. CDR3 coding DNA: TGTGCCAGTGCAAGGGGGAATCAGCCCCAGCATTTT.